A single sample gave rise to the 21 T cell receptor beta chains below, sequenced in a study of blood T cell repertoires in COVID-19. Produced via immunoSEQ multiplex PCR; TCRdb's table is partial and in-frame only. The sample consists of roughly 170,000 clones, about four fifths of them appearing once. Source material: peripheral blood. These TCRs come from a woman aged 55-69 years with COVID-19, enrolled during active disease.

This clone occurred once. The J gene is TRBJ2-1, the V gene TRBV28; D gene ambiguous. V lost 5 bases and J 2 bases, leaving 7 bases between the germline ends. The CDR3 has 13 residues. Germline loops: CDR1 MDHEN, CDR2 SYDVKM. The CDR3 loop reads CASSSPTYNEQFF. In DNA, the CDR3 is TGTGCCAGCAGTAGCCCTACCTACAATGAGCAGTTCTTC.

The V call is TRBV18, the J call TRBJ2-7, with a possible D match to TRBD2 (5 bases). This CDR3 comprises 17 residues. V was cut by 1 base and J by 5 bases, with 21 bases left in between. In germline, CDR1 is KGHSH, CDR2 LQKENI. The DNA of the CDR3 is TGTGCCAGCTCACCACAGATGAGGCTAACCGAGGGAGACGAGCAGTACTTC. This translates into CASSPQMRLTEGDEQYF.

The chain has TRBV6-5 and TRBJ1-5; the match to TRBD1 covers 9 bases. Losses at the gene ends were 6 bases for V and 7 bases for J; bases not matched to a gene: 7. Germline CDR1 and CDR2: MNHEY and SVGAGI. CDR3 length: 14 amino acids. This CDR3 is CASSWTGEDQPQHF. CDR3 coding DNA: TGTGCCAGCAGCTGGACAGGGGAGGACCAGCCCCAGCATTTT.

The rearrangement links TRBV28 to TRBJ2-3; 8 bases agree with TRBD2. The germline CDR1 and CDR2 sequences are MDHEN and SYDVKM. V was pared by 3 bases and J by 2 bases, with 4 bases of the junction left unmatched. This CDR3 contains 15 residues. For the CDR3, the DNA is TGTGCCAGCAGTTTCCAGCGGGGGAACACAGATACGCAGTATTTT. Translation: CASSFQRGNTDTQYF.

The sample holds a few counts of this clone. The rearrangement joins TRBV10-2 to TRBJ2-7, with 7 nucleotides matching TRBD2. With V trimmed by 8 bases and J by 0 bases, 4 bases remained unmatched. CDR3 length: 13 residues. Germline V lookup: CDR1 WSHSY, CDR2 SAAADI. CDR3 DNA: TGCGCCAGCGAGGGGAGGGCCTCCTACGAGCAGTACTTC. It is translated as CASEGRASYEQYF.

The J gene is TRBJ1-5, the V gene TRBV5-4; D gene ambiguous. This CDR3 is 12 amino acids long. CDR1 and CDR2 (germline): SGHNT, YYREEE (reference sequence). Between the trimmed V and J ends, which lost 2 bases and 4 bases, there was a span of 4 bases. The CDR3 here is CASSLENQPQHF. CDR3 sequence (DNA): TGTGCCAGCAGCTTAGAGAATCAGCCCCAGCATTTT.

CDR3 sequence reads: CASSIISGGASNEQFF. The CDR3 DNA reads TGTGCCAGTAGTATAATTTCAGGGGGCGCGTCTAATGAGCAGTTCTTC. V is TRBV19 and J is TRBJ2-1, with 8 bases fitting TRBD1. Germline trimming cut 2 bases from V and 7 bases from J; bases unmatched to any gene: 10. This CDR3 comprises 16 residues. CDR1 is LNHDA and CDR2 is SQIVND in the germline V gene (reference sequence).

This chain links TRBV5-4 with TRBJ2-7; 7 bases are a match to TRBD2. Trimming at V came to 5 bases and at J to 6 bases, leaving 11 bases not matched to a gene. Per germline, CDR1 SGHNT and CDR2 YYREEE (reference sequence). This CDR3 region has 14 residues. CDR3 DNA sequence: TGTGCCAGCAGTGCCCCGGGACTAAGAGGCGAGCAGTACTTC. It codes for CASSAPGLRGEQYF. Looking up the rest from reference TRBV5-4 and TRBJ2-7 gives the full variable domain: ETGVTQSPTHLIKTRGQQVTLRCSSQSGHNTVSWYQQALGQGPQFIFQYYREEENGRGNFPPRFSGLQFPNYSSELNVNALELDDSALYLCASSAPGLRGEQYFGPGTRLTVT.

CDR3 residues: CSASTGEGSNSPLHF. The CDR3 nucleotides read TGCAGTGCAAGTACAGGGGAAGGGTCGAATTCACCCCTCCACTTT. The V and J genes are TRBV20-1 and TRBJ1-6, with 7 bases aligning to TRBD1. This CDR3 contains 15 residues. Germline V gene lookup returns CDR1 DFQATT and CDR2 SNEGSKA (reference sequence). V was pared by 6 bases and J by 7 bases, with 12 bases of the junction left unmatched.

The V and J genes are TRBV6-5 and TRBJ1-1; D unresolved. With 6 bases removed from V and 1 base from J, the gap between germline ends came to 9 bases. Germline V lookup: CDR1 MNHEY, CDR2 SVGAGI. The CDR3 totals 13 residues. This chain's CDR3 is CASSYSANTEAFF. The CDR3 DNA follows: TGTGCCAGCAGCTACAGCGCGAACACTGAAGCTTTCTTT.

This clone is a singleton in its sample. The V gene is TRBV6-6, the J gene TRBJ2-7; maybe TRBD1 (6 bases). The CDR3 spans 13 residues. Trimming removed 5 bases at V and 4 bases at J, with 12 bases between. Germline CDR1 and CDR2: MNHNY and SVGAGI (reference sequence). The CDR3 DNA is TGTGCCAGCAGTGGGACAAGGATGTACGAGCAGTACTTC. Protein: CASSGTRMYEQYF.

This chain joins TRBV5-1 and TRBJ2-1; 12 bases align to TRBD2. Looked up from germline, CDR1 is SGHRS and CDR2 is YFSETQ. CDR3 length: 15 residues. Losses at the gene ends were 0 bases for V and 8 bases for J; bases not matched to a gene: 3. In DNA form, the CDR3 reads TGCGCCAGCAGCTTGGGACTAGCGGGAGTTGATGAGCAGTTCTTC. Translating gives CASSLGLAGVDEQFF. Full variable domain (missing parts from reference TRBV5-1 and TRBJ2-1): KAGVTQTPRYLIKTRGQQVTLSCSPISGHRSVSWYQQTPGQGLQFLFEYFSETQRNKGNFPGRFSGRQFSNSRSEMNVSTLELGDSALYLCASSLGLAGVDEQFFGPGTRLTVL.

V usage is TRBV6-6 and J usage is TRBJ2-3, with a possible D match to TRBD2 (5 bases). Germline loops: CDR1 MNHNY, CDR2 SVGAGI (reference sequence). V was cut by 8 bases and J by 5 bases, with 11 bases left in between. This CDR3 has 12 amino acids. For the CDR3, the DNA is TGTGCCAGCCTCACCGAGGGAGATACGCAGTATTTT. The encoded protein is CASLTEGDTQYF.

The chain combines TRBV28 with TRBJ2-1; unclear D gene. From germline, CDR1 is MDHEN and CDR2 SYDVKM. This CDR3 is 12 amino acids long. V gave up 4 bases and J gave up 12 bases, with 13 bases separating them. The CDR3 nucleotides are TGTGCCAGCAGTTCCTCTGGCGGTGGGCAGTTCTTC. Its translation: CASSSSGGGQFF.

CDR3 in amino acids: CASRPRTGTYSPLHF. The DNA for the CDR3 is TGTGCCAGCAGACCCCGGACAGGGACTTATTCACCCCTCCACTTT. The chain has TRBV7-9 and TRBJ1-6, with 8 bases lining up with TRBD1. With V trimmed by 6 bases and J by 8 bases, 9 bases remained unmatched. Germline values: CDR1 SEHNR, CDR2 FQNEAQ (reference sequence). CDR3 length equals 15 residues.

This clone was seen a single time. The chain carries TRBV21-1 and TRBJ1-5. TRBV21-1 has pseudogene status. The CDR3 runs 17 residues. In nucleotides, the CDR3 is TGTGCCAGCAGCCCTAGGGCGGGAACCGCCAGTGGTCAGCCCCAGCATTTT. Protein sequence: CASSPRAGTASGQPQHF.

The chain links TRBV2 to TRBJ1-5; TRBD1 matches 11 bases. The germline CDR1 and CDR2 sequences are SNHLY and FYNNEI. This CDR3 region has 14 residues. Trimming took 6 bases from V and 6 from J; bases not matched to a gene: 4. In nucleotides, the CDR3 is TGTGCCAGCAGGGGACAGGGGGATGGTCAGCCCCAGCATTTT. As protein: CASRGQGDGQPQHF.

The chain joins TRBV12-3 or TRBV12-4 to TRBJ2-1, with D perhaps matching TRBD1 (5 bases). This CDR3 comprises 13 residues. Trimming stripped 6 bases from V and 7 bases from J, with 13 bases between. CDR3 in amino acids: CASRLIQGNEQFF. The CDR3 DNA follows: TGTGCCAGCAGGCTGATTCAGGGTAATGAGCAGTTCTTC.

V and J are TRBV7-9 and TRBJ1-1; D is ambiguous. Germline CDR1 is SEHNR and CDR2 is FQNEAQ (reference sequence). The CDR3 extends over 14 amino acids. The V and J ends lost 1 base and 1 base respectively, with 7 bases between them. The CDR3 region has the DNA TGTGCCAGCAGCTTAGGAGGGAGGAACACTGAAGCTTTCTTT. Protein: CASSLGGRNTEAFF.

V gene TRBV6-5 combines with J gene TRBJ2-1; 14 positions agree with TRBD2. Germline loops: CDR1 MNHEY, CDR2 SVGAGI. CDR3 size: 14 residues. V trimming: 7 bases; J trimming: 9 bases; junction bases outside the gene matches: 5. The CDR3 loop is CASIGLAGGAEQFF. Written as DNA, the CDR3 is TGTGCCAGCATCGGACTAGCGGGAGGCGCTGAGCAGTTCTTC.

As DNA, the CDR3 is TGTGCCAGCAGTTCTCAAGCGGGACTATCGAACACCGGGGAGCTGTTTTTT. Encoded protein: CASSSQAGLSNTGELFF. V is TRBV7-3 and J is TRBJ2-2; 7 bases match TRBD2. Trimming cost V 6 bases and J 0 bases; bases outside gene matches: 10. Germline CDR1 SGHTA, CDR2 FQGTGA. CDR3 size: 17 residues.